Presented here are 13 T cell receptor beta chains from one specimen sequenced in a study of breast tumors, draining lymph nodes, adjacent tissues. The lymph nodes were axillary draining lymph nodes from breast cancer patients. TCRdb reprocessed the multiplex PCR reads with MiXCR, giving one entry per CDR3 protein. The table shows 160,000 or so distinct CDR3 sequences, with approximately 30% occurring only once. The specimen was axillary lymph node tissue. The receptor source for this set is a female donor with breast cancer. Some clones in this sample may be carry-over from other donors' samples.

In this sample, this clonotype turned up many times. The chain recombines TRBV10-3 with TRBJ2-7; 10 bases align to TRBD2. Per the germline V gene, CDR1 is ENHRY and CDR2 is SYGVKD. V lost 4 bases, J lost 4 bases, and 4 bases stayed unmatched. The CDR3 is made up of 14 amino acids. The chain's CDR3 is CAISGAGGGYEQYF. Here the CDR3 DNA reads TGTGCCATCAGTGGAGCGGGGGGGGGGTACGAGCAGTACTTC.

The sample holds many counts of this clonotype. The chain links TRBV15 to TRBJ2-7; 9 bases match TRBD2. Germline lookup yields CDR1 LNHNV and CDR2 YYDKDF (reference sequence). J gave up 5 bases and V 5 bases, and 10 bases lay outside the gene matches. The CDR3 length is 15 residues. The CDR3 loop reads CATSEPGLASNEQYF. The DNA of the CDR3 is TGTGCCACCAGCGAACCGGGACTAGCATCCAACGAGCAGTACTTC.

This clonotype has a handful of counts. A much more abundant neighbour one base away suggests this may be a read error. The chain is built from TRBV30 and TRBJ2-6; D might be TRBD1 (6 bases). The CDR3 is 13 amino acids. V dropped 5 bases and J dropped 4 bases, with 9 bases sitting between them. In germline, CDR1 is GTSNPN, CDR2 SVGIG (reference sequence). In DNA form, the CDR3 reads TGTGCCTGGGGGACAACCGGGGCCAACGTCCTGACTTTC. Translated, it gives CAWGTTGANVLTF. Based on the CDR3 plus reference TRBV30 and TRBJ2-6, the full variable domain is SQTIHQWPATLVQPVGSPLSLECTVEGTSNPNLYWYRQAAGRGLQLLFYSVGIGQISSEVPQNLSASRPQDRQFILSSKKLLLSDSGFYLCAWGTTGANVLTFGAGSRLTVL.

This clonotype was found many times. The rearrangement links TRBV10-2 to TRBJ2-7; 9 positions agree with TRBD2. The junction had 7 bases not matched to a gene; V was cut back by 0 bases and J by 7 bases. CDR1 WSHSY and CDR2 SAAADI come from the germline V gene. CDR3 length: 15 residues. The CDR3 coding sequence is TGCGCCAGCAGTGAGTCGACCCTAGCGGGGCGGGAGCAGTACTTC. Amino acids: CASSESTLAGREQYF.

In the case of this clonotype: This CDR3 is missing its conserved last phenylalanine or tryptophan, likely due to a read error. The chain combines TRBV18 with TRBJ1-5, with TRBD1 as a possible D gene (5 bases). Germline lookup yields CDR1 KGHSH and CDR2 LQKENI. The CDR3 has 14 residues. The CDR3 reads CAGSSDSSNQPQHC. CDR3 coding DNA: TGTGCCGGCTCATCAGACAGTAGCAATCAGCCCCAGCATTGT.

The sample holds a few counts of this clonotype. Being one base from a much bigger clone, this may be a read error. The chain employs TRBV13 and TRBJ2-7; D gene unclear. Germline lookup yields CDR1 PRHDT and CDR2 FYEKMQ (reference sequence). The CDR3 covers 13 residues. Between the trimmed V and J ends, which lost 5 bases and 5 bases, there was a span of 13 bases. The CDR3 nucleotides read TGTGCCAGCAGCCCACCTGGCCGGAACGAGCAGTACTTC. Amino acids: CASSPPGRNEQYF.

This clonotype was seen repeatedly, ten times or more. This chain joins TRBV12-3 or TRBV12-4 and TRBJ2-3; 8 bases line up with TRBD1. Trimming removed 6 bases from V and 4 bases from J; junction bases left unmatched: 3. The CDR3 is 13 residues long. The CDR3 protein is CASRDRASDTQYF. The CDR3 nucleotides are TGTGCCAGCAGGGACAGGGCGTCAGATACGCAGTATTTT.

This clonotype came up many times. The chain couples TRBV5-1 to TRBJ2-3; D ambiguous. With 0 bases removed from V and 3 bases from J, the gap between germline ends came to 11 bases. This CDR3 has 15 amino acids. Germline-derived CDR1 and CDR2 are SGHRS and YFSETQ. For the CDR3, the DNA is TGCGCCAGCAGCTTGGTTGGGGATGGGACAGATACGCAGTATTTT. It yields the protein CASSLVGDGTDTQYF.

The gene calls are TRBV20-1 and TRBJ2-3; 10 bases align to TRBD2. The CDR3 spans 17 residues. The V segment lost 3 bases and the J segment 0 bases; nucleotides outside the gene matches: 9. Germline V CDR1 and CDR2: DFQATT, SNEGSKA (reference sequence). The CDR3 sequence: CSARRTSGSPSTDTQYF. The CDR3 DNA follows: TGCAGTGCTAGGAGGACTAGCGGATCCCCTAGCACAGATACGCAGTATTTT.

The chain carries TRBV5-5 and TRBJ2-2; D is possibly TRBD1 or TRBD2 (5 bases each). In germline, CDR1 is SGHKS, CDR2 YYEKEE (reference sequence). The CDR3 has 16 amino acids. The V gene lost 6 bases and the J gene lost 7 bases, with 22 bases spanning the gap. CDR3 sequence: CASNQGDPGTGGELFF. In DNA, the CDR3 is TGTGCCAGCAACCAAGGTGACCCAGGGACCGGCGGGGAGCTGTTTTTT.

The chain couples TRBV27 to TRBJ1-1, with a tentative D call TRBD1 (5 bases). This CDR3 has 15 residues. Germline lookup yields CDR1 MNHEY and CDR2 SMNVEV (reference sequence). V lost 7 bases, J lost 0 bases, and 15 bases lay in between. The CDR3 here is CASTEFWGVNTEAFF. CDR3 DNA sequence: TGTGCCAGCACTGAATTCTGGGGGGTGAACACTGAAGCTTTCTTT.

V usage is TRBV6-2 or TRBV6-3 and J usage is TRBJ2-5; 10 nucleotides line up with TRBD2. Germline trimming cut 6 bases from V and 1 base from J; bases unmatched to any gene: 5. The CDR3 covers 15 residues. CDR1 MNHEY and CDR2 SVGEGT come from the germline V gene. CDR3 region: CASRRVAGGQETQYF. CDR3 DNA sequence: TGTGCCAGCAGACGCGTAGCGGGGGGCCAAGAGACCCAGTACTTC.

Regarding this clonotype: Given a much more abundant clone one base away, this may be a read error. The J gene is TRBJ2-1, the V gene TRBV5-6; D is undetermined. The CDR3 contains 13 residues. CDR1 is SGHDT and CDR2 is YYEEEE in the germline V gene. Trimming shortened V by 2 bases and J by 6 bases, and 9 bases separated the two germline ends. The CDR3 region has the DNA TGTGCCAGCAGCTTTTGGGGTGCCAATGAGCAGTTCTTC. It yields the protein CASSFWGANEQFF.